This T cell receptor (beta chain) was observed in a study of control samples from healthy donors and cancer patients. Sequencing used immunoSEQ multiplex PCR; TCRdb keeps in-frame clones, though not all of them. The sample contains over 75,000 clones, roughly nine tenths of which appear only once. This CDR3 contains 13 residues. The V and J ends lost 1 base and 11 bases respectively, with 15 bases between them. Germline assignment: CDR1 LNHDA and CDR2 SQIVND (reference sequence). The chain links TRBV19 to TRBJ2-7; no reliable D call. Sequenced sample: blood. The sequence derives from a man younger than 40 in good health. CDR3 amino acids: CASSIVSSERKYF. The CDR3 DNA follows: TGTGCCAGTAGTATAGTTTCGTCCGAAAGAAAGTACTTC.